This passage covers 10 T cell receptor beta chains from one sample sequenced in a study of cytomegalovirus exposure and HLA in healthy donors. TCRdb keeps only in-frame clones here, not all; method: immunoSEQ multiplex PCR. The data contain 300,000 or so clones, over 75% of them singletons. The sample taken for sequencing was PBMCs. These receptors originate from a man younger than 45 in good health and CMV-seronegative.

The CDR3 nucleotides read TGTGCCAGCAGTGGAAGTCCGGGACAGGGCATGGAGAACACTGAAGCTTTCTTT. Protein: CASSGSPGQGMENTEAFF. The V gene is TRBV25-1, the J gene TRBJ1-1; 9 nucleotides match TRBD1. Looked up from germline, CDR1 is MGHDK and CDR2 is SYGVNS. With V trimmed by 4 bases and J by 1 base, 13 bases remained unmatched. CDR3 length: 18 residues. Full variable domain (rest looked up from reference TRBV25-1 and TRBJ1-1): EADIYQTPRYLVIGTGKKITLECSQTMGHDKMYWYQQDPGMELHLIHYSYGVNSTEKGDLSSESTVSRIRTEHFPLTLESARPSHTSQYLCASSGSPGQGMENTEAFFGQGTRLTVV.

The J gene is TRBJ1-1, the V gene TRBV27, with D possibly being TRBD1 (6 bases). The length of the CDR3 is 14 residues. Germline V CDR1 and CDR2: MNHEY, SMNVEV (reference sequence). The V and J ends lost 3 bases and 1 base respectively, with 9 bases between them. DNA of the CDR3: TGTGCCAGCAGTTTGACAGGCCAGAACACTGAAGCTTTCTTT. This codes for CASSLTGQNTEAFF.

This sequence joins TRBV27 and TRBJ1-3, with D maybe TRBD1 (5 bases). Germline V gene lookup returns CDR1 MNHEY and CDR2 SMNVEV (reference sequence). This CDR3 is built from 16 residues. Trimming shortened V by 5 bases and J by 0 bases, and 14 bases separated the two germline ends. CDR3: CASSPGGTRSGNTIYF. The CDR3 coding sequence is TGTGCCAGCAGTCCGGGGGGAACGCGCTCTGGAAACACCATATATTTT.

This rearrangement joins TRBV5-6 to TRBJ1-2; unclear D gene. The V and J ends lost 0 bases and 3 bases respectively, with 9 bases between them. CDR3 length: 14 residues. Germline CDR1 is SGHDT and CDR2 is YYEEEE. CDR3: CASSLERRDYGYTF. CDR3 nucleotides: TGTGCCAGCAGCTTGGAGAGGCGCGACTATGGCTACACCTTC.

The chain is built from TRBV19 and TRBJ1-6; D is possibly TRBD1 (5 bases). V was clipped by 3 bases and J by 9 bases, with 12 bases between them. Germline CDR1 is LNHDA and CDR2 is SQIVND (reference sequence). This CDR3 comprises 14 residues. The CDR3 is CASSIGGLSSPLHF. The CDR3 DNA is TGTGCCAGTAGTATTGGGGGACTAAGTTCACCCCTCCACTTT.

In this sample, this clone turned up once. This sequence joins TRBV6-1 and TRBJ1-1; D remains ambiguous. The CDR3 runs 15 residues. CDR1 MNHNS and CDR2 SASEGT come from the germline V gene. Deletions cut 1 base from V and 1 base from J, with 10 bases between. The CDR3, as DNA: TGTGCCAGCAGTGAAGTGACGGCGGCGAACACTGAAGCTTTCTTT. It yields the protein CASSEVTAANTEAFF.

The chain links TRBV10-2 to TRBJ2-1, with 8 positions matching TRBD2. Germline loops: CDR1 WSHSY, CDR2 SAAADI. This CDR3 spans 15 amino acids. V was clipped by 3 bases and J by 15 bases; unmatched bases: 16. CDR3 residues: CASSEEVSGVSHRFF. CDR3 nucleotide sequence: TGCGCCAGCAGTGAAGAGGTTAGCGGGGTTTCCCACAGGTTCTTC.

In this sample, this clone turned up a few times. V gene TRBV21-1 combines with J gene TRBJ2-5; TRBD2 reflects the table's D call only, with no check against the DNA. TRBV21-1 is a known pseudogene. The CDR3 is 14 residues long. This CDR3 is CASSKDSGGLTQYF. The DNA of the CDR3 is TGTGCCAGCAGCAAAGATAGCGGGGGCTTAACCCAGTACTTC.

V is TRBV19 and J is TRBJ1-1, with a possible D match to TRBD1 (5 bases). V lost 3 bases to trimming and J lost 6 bases, with 14 bases between them. The germline V gene has CDR1 LNHDA and CDR2 SQIVND (reference sequence). This CDR3 has 14 residues. This CDR3 reads CASSITGGKAEAFF. The CDR3 DNA reads TGTGCCAGTAGTATTACCGGGGGTAAGGCTGAAGCTTTCTTT.

The count of this clone is one. The V gene is TRBV29-1, the J gene TRBJ2-7; 9 positions agree with TRBD2. Per germline, CDR1 SQVTM and CDR2 ANQGSEA. With V trimmed by 5 bases and J by 3 bases, 8 bases remained unmatched. The CDR3 loop spans 14 amino acids. CDR3 region: CSVSIGAGGYEQYF. CDR3 nucleotide sequence: TGCAGCGTTTCGATCGGAGCGGGGGGCTACGAGCAGTACTTC.